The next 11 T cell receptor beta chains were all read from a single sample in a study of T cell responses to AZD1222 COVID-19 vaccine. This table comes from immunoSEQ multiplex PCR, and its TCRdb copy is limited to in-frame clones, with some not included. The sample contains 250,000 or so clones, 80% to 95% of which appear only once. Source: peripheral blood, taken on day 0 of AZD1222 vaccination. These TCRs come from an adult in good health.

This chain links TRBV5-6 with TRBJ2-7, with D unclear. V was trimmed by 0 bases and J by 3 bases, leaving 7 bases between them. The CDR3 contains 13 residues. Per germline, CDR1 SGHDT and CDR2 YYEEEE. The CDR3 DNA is TGTGCCAGCAGCTTGGGTACGGACTACGAGCAGTACTTC. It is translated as CASSLGTDYEQYF.

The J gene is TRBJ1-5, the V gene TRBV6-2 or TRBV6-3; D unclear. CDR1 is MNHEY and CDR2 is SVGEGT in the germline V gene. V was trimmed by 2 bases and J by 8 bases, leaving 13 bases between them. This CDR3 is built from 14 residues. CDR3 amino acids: CASSYGGRVEPQHF. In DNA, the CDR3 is TGTGCCAGCAGTTACGGCGGCCGTGTAGAGCCCCAGCATTTT.

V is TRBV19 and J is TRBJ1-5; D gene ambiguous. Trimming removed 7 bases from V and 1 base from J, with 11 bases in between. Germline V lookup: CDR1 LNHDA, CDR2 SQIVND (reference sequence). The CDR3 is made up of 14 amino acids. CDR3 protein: CASTIKDSNQPQHF. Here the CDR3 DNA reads TGTGCCAGTACCATCAAAGACAGCAATCAGCCCCAGCATTTT.

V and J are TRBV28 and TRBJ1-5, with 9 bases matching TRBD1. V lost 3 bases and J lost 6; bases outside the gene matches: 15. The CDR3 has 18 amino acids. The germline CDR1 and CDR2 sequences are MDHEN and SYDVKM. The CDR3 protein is CASSFSVGDREVGQPQHF. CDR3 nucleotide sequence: TGTGCCAGCAGTTTCTCAGTTGGGGACAGGGAGGTAGGTCAGCCCCAGCATTTT.

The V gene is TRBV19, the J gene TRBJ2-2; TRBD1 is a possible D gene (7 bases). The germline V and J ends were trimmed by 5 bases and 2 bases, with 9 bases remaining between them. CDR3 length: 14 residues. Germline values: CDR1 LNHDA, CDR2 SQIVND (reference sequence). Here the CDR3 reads CASSQGGNTGELFF. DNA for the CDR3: TGTGCCAGTAGTCAGGGGGGTAACACCGGGGAGCTGTTTTTT.

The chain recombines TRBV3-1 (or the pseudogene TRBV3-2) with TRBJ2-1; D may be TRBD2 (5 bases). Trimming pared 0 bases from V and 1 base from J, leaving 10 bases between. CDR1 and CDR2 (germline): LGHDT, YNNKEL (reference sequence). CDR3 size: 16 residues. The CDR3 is CASSQEVGISYNEQFF. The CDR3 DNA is TGTGCCAGCAGCCAAGAGGTCGGGATATCCTACAATGAGCAGTTCTTC.

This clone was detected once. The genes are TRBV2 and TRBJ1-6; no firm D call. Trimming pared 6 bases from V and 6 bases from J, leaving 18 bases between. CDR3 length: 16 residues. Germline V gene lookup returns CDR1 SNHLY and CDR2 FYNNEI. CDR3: CASSLRAAAFNSPLHF. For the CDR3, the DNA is TGTGCCAGCAGCCTCCGGGCCGCGGCTTTTAATTCACCCCTCCACTTT.

The CDR3 reads CASSPNEGEGPSEQYF. In DNA form, the CDR3 reads TGTGCCAGCAGTCCAAACGAGGGGGAAGGACCCTCCGAGCAGTACTTC. The chain carries TRBV28 and TRBJ2-7; a possible D gene is TRBD1 (6 bases). The CDR3 consists of 16 residues. The V and J ends lost 5 bases and 6 bases respectively, with 23 bases between them. Germline V gives CDR1 MDHEN, CDR2 SYDVKM.

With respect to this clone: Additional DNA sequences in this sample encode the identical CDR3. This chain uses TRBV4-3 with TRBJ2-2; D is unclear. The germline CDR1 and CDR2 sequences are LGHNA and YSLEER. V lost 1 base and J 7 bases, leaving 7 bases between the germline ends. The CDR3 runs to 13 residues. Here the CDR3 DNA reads TGCGCCAGCAGCCAAGGGTTCGACGGGGAGCTGTTTTTT. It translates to CASSQGFDGELFF.

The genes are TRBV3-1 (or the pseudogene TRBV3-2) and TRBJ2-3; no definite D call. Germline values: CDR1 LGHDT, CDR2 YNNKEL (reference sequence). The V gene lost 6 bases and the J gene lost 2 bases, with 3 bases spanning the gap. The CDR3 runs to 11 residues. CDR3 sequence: CASRHTDTQYF. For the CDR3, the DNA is TGTGCCAGCAGACACACAGATACGCAGTATTTT.

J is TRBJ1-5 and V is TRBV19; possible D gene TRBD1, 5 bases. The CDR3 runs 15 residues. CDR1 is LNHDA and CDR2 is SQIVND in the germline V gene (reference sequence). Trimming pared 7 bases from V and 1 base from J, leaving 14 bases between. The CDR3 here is CASTGTTDSNQPQHF. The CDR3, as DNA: TGTGCCAGTACCGGGACTACGGACAGCAATCAGCCCCAGCATTTT.